This T cell receptor beta chain was found in a study of CXCR3-negative and CXCR3-positive naive CD8 T cells. Germline CDR1 and CDR2: SQVTM and ANQGSEA. The CDR3 covers 13 residues. The authors made the TRB cDNA libraries by 5' RACE using UMI labels. TCRdb re-called the 5' RACE reads and gives one entry per CDR3 protein, without DNA. This table lists about 130,000 distinct CDR3 sequences. This clonotype was obtained from a human donor in good health. Some clones in this sample may be carry-over from other donors' samples. Sequencing input: naive CXCR3- CD8+ T cells from blood. Subset given: CD45RO-CCR7+CD27+CD95- naive CD8+ T cells lacking CXCR3 (TNR3-). V gene TRBV29-1 combines with J gene TRBJ2-7; there is no DNA to check the TCRdb D call of TRBD2. This chain's CDR3 is CSVQGGVGSEQYF.